Given below is one TCR beta chain in context. Its antigen remains unknown. The entry originates in a study of T cell responses to AZD1222 COVID-19 vaccine. Libraries were prepared by immunoSEQ multiplex PCR; TCRdb keeps only in-frame clonotypes and omits some of them. The profile shows about 110,000 clones, roughly 80% of them singletons. General observations from the study: Just 5 or 6 AZD1222 recipients tested seropositive at baseline. Clonal diversity was possibly underestimated, and white British individuals and females predominated among donors. CD4 TCRs linked to vaccination spanned spike, dominating at 160-218 and 743-854. Repertoires were obtained only post-peak T cell response.

J gave up 0 bases and V 9 bases, and 19 bases lay outside the gene matches. The germline V gene encodes CDR1 KGHDR and CDR2 SFDVKD. This CDR3 has 18 residues. The TCR originated in an adult in good health. This chain joins TRBV24-1 and TRBJ2-7; 7 bases align to TRBD2. Sequencing was performed on peripheral blood, taken on day 0 of AZD1222 vaccination. CDR3 protein: CATPLNPARRESSYEQYF. CDR3 DNA sequence: TGTGCCACCCCCCTGAATCCGGCCCGGCGGGAGAGCTCCTACGAGCAGTACTTC.